This T cell receptor beta chain was sequenced in a study of blood T cell repertoires in COVID-19. Background on the study: The United States, Italy and Spain supplied acute and convalescent COVID-19 samples. Nucleic acid was either cDNA or gDNA, and it came from T cells, B-cell-depleted T cells, or PBMCs.

Per germline, CDR1 SGHAT and CDR2 FQNNGV. The V and J ends lost 0 bases and 3 bases respectively, with 12 bases between them. The CDR3 spans 15 residues. Original handling: Reference gene primer amplification gave nucleated cell count estimates. Only in-frame clones appear in the TCRdb table, and some are missing; sequencing was by immunoSEQ multiplex PCR. Clone size and the V and J calls come from that table; the DNA yielded D and trimming. The sample includes about 190,000 clones, 89% of them seen just once. This clone was detected only a few times. The clonotype was recovered from a man between 35 and 55 years old with acute or convalescent COVID-19. This chain joins TRBV11-2 and TRBJ2-7; D might be TRBD2 (6 bases). Sequenced material: peripheral blood. CDR3 sequence: CASSLDRGSGYEQYF. CDR3 sequence (DNA): TGTGCCAGCAGCTTAGATCGGGGTAGCGGCTACGAGCAGTACTTC.